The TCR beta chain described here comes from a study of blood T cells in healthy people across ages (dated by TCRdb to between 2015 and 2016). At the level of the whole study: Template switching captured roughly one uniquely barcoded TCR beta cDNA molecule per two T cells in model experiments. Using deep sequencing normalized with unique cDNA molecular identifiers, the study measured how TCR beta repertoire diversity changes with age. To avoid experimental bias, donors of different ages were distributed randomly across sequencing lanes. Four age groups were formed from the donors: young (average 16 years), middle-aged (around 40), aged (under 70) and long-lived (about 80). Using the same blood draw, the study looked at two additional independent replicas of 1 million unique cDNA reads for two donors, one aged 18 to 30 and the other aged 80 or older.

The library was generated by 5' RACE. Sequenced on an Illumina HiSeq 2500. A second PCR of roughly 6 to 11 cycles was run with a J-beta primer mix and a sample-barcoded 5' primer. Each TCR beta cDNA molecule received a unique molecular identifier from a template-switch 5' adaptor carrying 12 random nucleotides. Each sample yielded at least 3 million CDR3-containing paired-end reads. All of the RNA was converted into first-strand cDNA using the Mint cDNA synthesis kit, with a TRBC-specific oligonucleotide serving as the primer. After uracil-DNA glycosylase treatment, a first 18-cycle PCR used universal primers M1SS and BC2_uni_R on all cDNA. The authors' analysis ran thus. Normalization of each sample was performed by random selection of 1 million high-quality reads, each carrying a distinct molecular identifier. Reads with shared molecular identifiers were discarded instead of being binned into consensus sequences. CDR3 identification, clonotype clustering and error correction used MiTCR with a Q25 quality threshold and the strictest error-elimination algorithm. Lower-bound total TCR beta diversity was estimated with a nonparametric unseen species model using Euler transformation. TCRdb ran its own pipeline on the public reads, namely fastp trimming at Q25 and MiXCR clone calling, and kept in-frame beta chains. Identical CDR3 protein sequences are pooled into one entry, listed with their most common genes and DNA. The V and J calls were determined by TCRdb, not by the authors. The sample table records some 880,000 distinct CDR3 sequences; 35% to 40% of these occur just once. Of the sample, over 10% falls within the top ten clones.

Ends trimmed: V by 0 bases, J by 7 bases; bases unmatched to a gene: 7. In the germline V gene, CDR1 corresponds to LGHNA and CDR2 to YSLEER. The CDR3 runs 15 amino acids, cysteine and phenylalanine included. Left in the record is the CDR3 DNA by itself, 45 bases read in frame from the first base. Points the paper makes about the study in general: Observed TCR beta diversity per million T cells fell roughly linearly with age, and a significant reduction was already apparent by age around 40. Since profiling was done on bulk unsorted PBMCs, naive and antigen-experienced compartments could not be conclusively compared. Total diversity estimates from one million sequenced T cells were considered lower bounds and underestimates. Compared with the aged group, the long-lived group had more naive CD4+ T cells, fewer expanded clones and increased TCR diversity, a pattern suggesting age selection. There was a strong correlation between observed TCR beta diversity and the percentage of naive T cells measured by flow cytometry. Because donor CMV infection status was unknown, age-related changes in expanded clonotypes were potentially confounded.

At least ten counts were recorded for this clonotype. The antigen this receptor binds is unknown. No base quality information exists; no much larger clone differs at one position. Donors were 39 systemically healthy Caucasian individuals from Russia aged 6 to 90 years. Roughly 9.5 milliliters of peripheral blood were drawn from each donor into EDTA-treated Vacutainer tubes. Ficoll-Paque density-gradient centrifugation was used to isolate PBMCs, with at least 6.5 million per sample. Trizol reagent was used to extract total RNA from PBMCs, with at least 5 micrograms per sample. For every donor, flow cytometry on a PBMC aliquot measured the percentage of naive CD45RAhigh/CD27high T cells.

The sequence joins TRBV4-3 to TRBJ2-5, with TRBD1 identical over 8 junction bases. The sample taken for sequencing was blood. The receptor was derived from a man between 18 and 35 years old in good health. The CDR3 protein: CASSQDSGGIGTQYF. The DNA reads TGCGCCAGCAGCCAAGACTCAGGGGGCATAGGGACCCAGTACTTC.